This T cell receptor (beta chain) was obtained from a study of T cell changes during pregnancy in multiple sclerosis. The CDR3 loop spans 16 amino acids. CDR1 is SGHNT and CDR2 is YENEEA in the germline V gene. J gave up 8 bases and V 1 base, and 9 bases lay outside the gene matches. Sequencing was performed with immunoSEQ multiplex PCR; in TCRdb, only in-frame clones are kept and a portion is missing. The sample holds about 59,000 clones, about 90% seen once. J is TRBJ2-1 and V is TRBV11-3, with TRBD2 identical over 9 bases. The clonotype comes from a female donor in good health, enrolled as a control in a pregnancy study. The source was peripheral blood, collected in the third trimester of pregnancy. In DNA, the CDR3 is TGTGCCAGCAGCTTAGGAATAGCGGGAGAGACGGATGAGCAGTTCTTC. Translation gives CASSLGIAGETDEQFF.